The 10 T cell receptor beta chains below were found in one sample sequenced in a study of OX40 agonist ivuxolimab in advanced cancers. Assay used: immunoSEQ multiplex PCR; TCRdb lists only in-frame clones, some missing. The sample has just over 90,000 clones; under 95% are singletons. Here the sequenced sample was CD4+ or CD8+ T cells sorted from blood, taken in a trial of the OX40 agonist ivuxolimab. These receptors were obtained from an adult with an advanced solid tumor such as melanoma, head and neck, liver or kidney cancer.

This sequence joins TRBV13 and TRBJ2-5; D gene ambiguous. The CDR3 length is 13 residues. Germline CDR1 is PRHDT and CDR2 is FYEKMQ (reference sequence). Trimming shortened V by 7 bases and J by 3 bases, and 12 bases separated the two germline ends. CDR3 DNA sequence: TGTGCCAGCACCGAATCGGCTAAAGAGACCCAGTACTTC. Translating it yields CASTESAKETQYF.

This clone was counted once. This CDR3 is CASSAGTTTDTQYF. DNA for the CDR3: TGTGCCAGCAGCGCAGGGACTACCACAGATACGCAGTATTTT. This chain links TRBV5-6 with TRBJ2-3; TRBD2 aligns across 7 bases. The CDR3 sequence is 14 residues long. The germline V gene has CDR1 SGHDT and CDR2 YYEEEE. Trimming removed 4 bases from V and 2 bases from J; junction bases left unmatched: 4.

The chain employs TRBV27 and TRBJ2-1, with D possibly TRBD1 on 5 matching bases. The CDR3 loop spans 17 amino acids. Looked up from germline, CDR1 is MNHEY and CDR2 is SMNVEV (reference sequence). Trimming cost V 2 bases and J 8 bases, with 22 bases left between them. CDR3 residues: CASSLQGIARLEHEQFF. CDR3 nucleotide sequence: TGTGCCAGCAGTTTACAGGGCATAGCACGGTTGGAGCATGAGCAGTTCTTC.

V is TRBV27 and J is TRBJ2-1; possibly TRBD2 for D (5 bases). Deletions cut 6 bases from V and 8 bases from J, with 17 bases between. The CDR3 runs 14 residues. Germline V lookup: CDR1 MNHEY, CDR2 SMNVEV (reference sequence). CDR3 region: CASSASGNAYEQFF. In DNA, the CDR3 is TGTGCCAGCAGCGCCTCCGGGAATGCGTATGAGCAGTTCTTC.

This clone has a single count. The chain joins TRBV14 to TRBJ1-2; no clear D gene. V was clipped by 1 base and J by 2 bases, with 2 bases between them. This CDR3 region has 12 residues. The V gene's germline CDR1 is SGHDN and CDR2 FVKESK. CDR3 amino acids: CASSQANYGYTF. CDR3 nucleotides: TGTGCCAGCAGCCAAGCGAACTATGGCTACACCTTC.

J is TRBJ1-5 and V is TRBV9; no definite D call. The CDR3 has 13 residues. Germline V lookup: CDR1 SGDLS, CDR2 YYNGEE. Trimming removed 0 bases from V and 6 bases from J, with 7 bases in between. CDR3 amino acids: CASSVGKGQPQHF. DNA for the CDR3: TGTGCCAGCAGCGTAGGTAAAGGTCAGCCCCAGCATTTT.

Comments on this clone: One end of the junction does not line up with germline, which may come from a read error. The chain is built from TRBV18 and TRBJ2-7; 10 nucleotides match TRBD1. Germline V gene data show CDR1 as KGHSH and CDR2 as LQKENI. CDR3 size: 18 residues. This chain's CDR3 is CASSPDRGGGPASHEQYF. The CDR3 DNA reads TGTGCCAGCTCACCGGACAGGGGGGGCGGTCCCGCCTCCCACGAGCAGTACTTC. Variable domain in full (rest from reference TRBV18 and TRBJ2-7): NAGVMQNPRHLVRRRGQEARLRCSPMKGHSHVYWYRQLPEEGLKFMVYLQKENIIDESGMPKERFSAEFPKEGPSILRIQQVVRGDSAAYFCASSPDRGGGPASHEQYFGPGTRLTVT.

CDR3 sequence: CASSLGFNQPQHF. Written as DNA, the CDR3 is TGTGCCAGCAGTTTAGGGTTTAATCAGCCCCAGCATTTT. The chain uses TRBV27 and TRBJ1-5; no clear D. CDR1 and CDR2 from the germline V gene are MNHEY and SMNVEV (reference sequence). CDR3 size: 13 residues. V lost 2 bases and J 4 bases, leaving 6 bases between the germline ends.

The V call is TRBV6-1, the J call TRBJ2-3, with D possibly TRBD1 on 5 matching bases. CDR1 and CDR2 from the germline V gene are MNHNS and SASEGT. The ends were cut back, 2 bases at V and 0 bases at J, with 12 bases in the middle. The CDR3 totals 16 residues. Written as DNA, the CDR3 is TGTGCCAGCAGTGAACTAGGGGTGGGCAGCACAGATACGCAGTATTTT. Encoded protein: CASSELGVGSTDTQYF.

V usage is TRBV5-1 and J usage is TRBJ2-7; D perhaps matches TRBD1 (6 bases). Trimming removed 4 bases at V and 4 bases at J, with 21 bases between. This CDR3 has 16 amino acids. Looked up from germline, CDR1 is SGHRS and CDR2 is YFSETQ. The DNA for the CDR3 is TGCGCCAGCAGCAAATCCGGGACACCGGGTATATACGAGCAGTACTTC. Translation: CASSKSGTPGIYEQYF.